This TCR beta chain emerged from a study of OX40 agonist ivuxolimab in advanced cancers. Study conclusions and caveats: CD8+ T cells showed, on average, more clonal expansion than CD4+ cells.

In its sample, this clone was seen once. Its specificity is unknown. The CDR3 runs 16 residues. Germline V gives CDR1 SNHLY, CDR2 FYNNEI. V was pared by 6 bases and J by 2 bases, with 6 bases of the junction left unmatched. Some clones are missing from TCRdb's copy, which holds only in-frame ones; the method was immunoSEQ multiplex PCR. This table holds about 45,000 clones, over 80% found once. This chain uses TRBV2 with TRBJ2-3; 12 nucleotides line up with TRBD2. The input for sequencing was CD4+ or CD8+ T cells sorted from blood, taken in a trial of the OX40 agonist ivuxolimab. This TCR came from an adult with an advanced solid tumor such as melanoma, head and neck, liver or kidney cancer. The CDR3 reads CASRIGLAGTTDTQYF. Written as DNA, the CDR3 is TGTGCCAGCAGGATAGGACTAGCGGGAACCACAGATACGCAGTATTTT.